These 9 T cell receptor beta chains were all obtained from the same sample, sequenced in a study of OX40 agonist ivuxolimab in advanced cancers. The repertoire was sequenced with immunoSEQ multiplex PCR; TCRdb's copy has only in-frame clones and lacks some. The table records over 50,000 clones, about 92% of them present only once. This specimen consisted of CD4+ or CD8+ T cells sorted from blood, obtained in a trial of the OX40 agonist ivuxolimab. These receptor sequences come from an adult with an advanced solid tumor such as melanoma, head and neck, liver or kidney cancer.

The rearrangement uses TRBV28 and TRBJ2-1; 8 positions agree with TRBD2. This CDR3 is 15 amino acids long. V dropped 6 bases and J dropped 2; count of bases not matched to a gene: 6. Germline CDR1 and CDR2: MDHEN and SYDVKM. CDR3 protein: CASSSRGAAYNEQFF. The CDR3 DNA sequence: TGTGCCAGCAGCTCGCGGGGGGCAGCCTACAATGAGCAGTTCTTC.

This clone was seen only once. The V and J genes are TRBV6-6 and TRBJ2-7, with 7 bases lining up with TRBD1. This CDR3 is built from 15 residues. Unmatched junction bases numbered 9, after V lost 1 base and J lost 6 bases. Germline lookup yields CDR1 MNHNY and CDR2 SVGAGI (reference sequence). In DNA form, the CDR3 reads TGTGCCAGCAGTTACTTACTCGACAGGGCGGTCGAGCAGTACTTC. Protein sequence: CASSYLLDRAVEQYF.

The chain is built from TRBV28 and TRBJ1-6, with D uncertain. The CDR3 length is 13 residues. From germline, CDR1 is MDHEN and CDR2 SYDVKM. V gave up 7 bases and J gave up 3 bases, with 7 bases separating them. CDR3 nucleotide sequence: TGTGCCAGCACGGTGTTCTATAATTCACCCCTCCACTTT. Its translation is CASTVFYNSPLHF.

The sample holds one count of this clone. The chain is built from TRBV6-6 and TRBJ2-5, with D maybe TRBD1 (6 bases). V lost 6 bases, J lost 1 base, and 12 bases lay in between. CDR1 and CDR2 from the germline V gene are MNHNY and SVGAGI (reference sequence). CDR3 length equals 14 residues. As DNA, the CDR3 is TGTGCCAGCAGCCTGGGACACATCCAAGAGACCCAGTACTTC. This gives the protein CASSLGHIQETQYF.

The chain combines TRBV6-5 with TRBJ1-6; TRBD1 matches at 11 bases. V shed 2 bases, J shed 13 bases, and the junction held 1 base outside the gene matches. Germline V lookup: CDR1 MNHEY, CDR2 SVGAGI. CDR3 size: 13 residues. In nucleotides, the CDR3 is TGTGCCAGCAGTTACGGACAGGGGGCTCCCCTCCACTTT. As protein: CASSYGQGAPLHF.

The chain couples TRBV4-1 to TRBJ1-2; no clear D. The V end lost 10 bases, the J end lost 7 bases, and 16 bases lay between the germline ends. CDR3 size: 12 residues. Germline CDR1 reads MGHRA; CDR2 reads YSYEKL. The CDR3 protein is CATTEPGIGYTF. DNA of the CDR3: TGCGCCACCACCGAACCGGGAATTGGCTACACCTTC.

The chain links TRBV6-6 to TRBJ2-5; maybe TRBD2 (7 bases). CDR1 is MNHNY and CDR2 is SVGAGI in the germline V gene (reference sequence). This CDR3 spans 15 amino acids. With 0 bases removed from V and 5 bases from J, the gap between germline ends came to 13 bases. CDR3 DNA sequence: TGTGCCAGCAGTTACTCGGGGGGGCCGGGGGAGACCCAGTACTTC. Encoded protein: CASSYSGGPGETQYF.

In regard to this clone: Compared with germline, one end of the junction differs, possibly owing to a read error. This chain joins TRBV4-2 and TRBJ1-2; D is unclear. The length of the CDR3 is 15 residues. In germline, CDR1 is LGHNA, CDR2 YNFKEQ. The CDR3 bases are TGTGCCAGCAGCCAAGAAGATACATTCGGGTATGGCCACACCTTC. Amino acid sequence: CASSQEDTFGYGHTF.

This chain connects TRBV6-5 to TRBJ2-5, with 11 nucleotides matching TRBD2. Trimming removed 0 bases from V and 5 bases from J; junction bases left unmatched: 5. The CDR3 covers 16 residues. Germline V gives CDR1 MNHEY, CDR2 SVGAGI. The CDR3 nucleotides are TGTGCCAGCAGTTACTCAAGACTAGCGGGGTGGGAGACCCAGTACTTC. Translated, it gives CASSYSRLAGWETQYF.